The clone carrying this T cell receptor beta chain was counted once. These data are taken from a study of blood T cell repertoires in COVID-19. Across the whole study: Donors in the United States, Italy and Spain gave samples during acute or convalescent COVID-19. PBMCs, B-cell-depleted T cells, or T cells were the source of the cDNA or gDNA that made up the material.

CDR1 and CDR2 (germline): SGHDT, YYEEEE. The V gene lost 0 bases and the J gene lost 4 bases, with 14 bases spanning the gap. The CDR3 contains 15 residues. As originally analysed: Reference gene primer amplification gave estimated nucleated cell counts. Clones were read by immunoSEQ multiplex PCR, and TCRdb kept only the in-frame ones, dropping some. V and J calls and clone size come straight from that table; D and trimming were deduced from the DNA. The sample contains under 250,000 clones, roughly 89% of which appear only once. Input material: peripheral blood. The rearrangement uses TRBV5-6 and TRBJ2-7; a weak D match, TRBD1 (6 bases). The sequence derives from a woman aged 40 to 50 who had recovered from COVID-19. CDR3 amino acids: CASSLVQGIEYEQYF. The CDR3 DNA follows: TGTGCCAGCAGCTTGGTTCAGGGGATTGAATACGAGCAGTACTTC.